Listed here is a single T cell receptor (beta chain). Sequencing of TCR beta was carried out in blood CD8+ and CD4+ T cells. Random hexamers were used to reverse transcribe roughly 0.45 to 1 ug of RNA. Amplification of TCR beta CDR3 was carried out by immunoSEQ multiplex PCR, which covered 54 Vbeta and 13 Jbeta segments. From the immunoSEQ multiplex PCR reads, TCRdb called clonotypes with MiXCR, one entry per CDR3 protein. The sample consists of over 150,000 distinct CDR3 sequences, over 90% of them appearing once. The record originates from a study of CD8 T cells in Susac syndrome. The CDR3 is 14 amino acids. Deletions cut 2 bases from V and 4 bases from J, with 9 bases between.

The source material was CD4+ T cells from PBMCs. The J gene is TRBJ2-1, the V gene TRBV12-3 or TRBV12-4; D is ambiguous. The sequence was collected from a human donor with multiple sclerosis. This chain's CDR3 is CASSLSNLYNEQFF. CDR3 nucleotides: TGTGCCAGCAGTTTATCCAACTTATACAATGAGCAGTTCTTC.